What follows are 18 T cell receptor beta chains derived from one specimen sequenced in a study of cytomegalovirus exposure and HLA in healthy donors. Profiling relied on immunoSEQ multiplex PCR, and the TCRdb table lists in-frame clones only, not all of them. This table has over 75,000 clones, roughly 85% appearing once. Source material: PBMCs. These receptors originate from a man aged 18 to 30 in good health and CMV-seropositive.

Here the CDR3 reads CASSRTVEETQYF. CDR3 in DNA: TGTGCCAGCAGCCGGACAGTCGAAGAGACCCAGTACTTC. The rearrangement joins TRBV7-9 to TRBJ2-5; weak D call: TRBD1 (6 bases). Trimming left V 5 bases short and J 3 bases short, with 10 bases between. Germline CDR1 is SEHNR and CDR2 is FQNEAQ (reference sequence). The CDR3 extends over 13 amino acids.

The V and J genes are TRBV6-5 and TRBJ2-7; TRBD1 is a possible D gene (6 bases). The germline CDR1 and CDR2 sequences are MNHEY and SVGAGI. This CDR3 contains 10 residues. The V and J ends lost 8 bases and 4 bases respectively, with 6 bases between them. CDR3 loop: CASGTYEQYF. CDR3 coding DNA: TGTGCCAGCGGGACATACGAGCAGTACTTC.

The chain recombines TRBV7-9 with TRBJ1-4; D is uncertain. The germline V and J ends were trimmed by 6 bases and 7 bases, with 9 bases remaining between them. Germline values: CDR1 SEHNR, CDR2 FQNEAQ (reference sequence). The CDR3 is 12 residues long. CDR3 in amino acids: CASSQVGEKLFF. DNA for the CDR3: TGTGCCAGCAGTCAGGTCGGTGAAAAACTGTTTTTT. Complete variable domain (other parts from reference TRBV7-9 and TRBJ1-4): DTGVSQNPRHKITKRGQNVTFRCDPISEHNRLYWYRQTLGQGPEFLTYFQNEAQLEKSRLLSDRFSAERPKGSFSTLEIQRTEQGDSAMYLCASSQVGEKLFFGSGTQLSVL.

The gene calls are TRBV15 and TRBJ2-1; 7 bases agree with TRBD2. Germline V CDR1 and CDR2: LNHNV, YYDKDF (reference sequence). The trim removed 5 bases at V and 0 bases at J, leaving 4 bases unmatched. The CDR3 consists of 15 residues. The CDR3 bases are TGTGCCACCAGCGGAGCGGGGAGCTCCTACAATGAGCAGTTCTTC. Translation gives CATSGAGSSYNEQFF. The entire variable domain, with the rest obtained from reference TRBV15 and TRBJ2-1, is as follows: DAMVIQNPRYQVTQFGKPVTLSCSQTLNHNVMYWYQQKSSQAPKLLFHYYDKDFNNEADTPDNFQSRRPNTSFCFLDIRSPGLGDTAMYLCATSGAGSSYNEQFFGPGTRLTVL.

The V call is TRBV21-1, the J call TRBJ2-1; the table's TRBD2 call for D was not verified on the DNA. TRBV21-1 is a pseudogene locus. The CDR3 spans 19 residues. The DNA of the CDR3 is TGTGCCAGCAGCAAAGCCCTTCCCTTGCTTCTAGCGGGAGACAATGAGCAGTTCTTC. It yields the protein CASSKALPLLLAGDNEQFF.

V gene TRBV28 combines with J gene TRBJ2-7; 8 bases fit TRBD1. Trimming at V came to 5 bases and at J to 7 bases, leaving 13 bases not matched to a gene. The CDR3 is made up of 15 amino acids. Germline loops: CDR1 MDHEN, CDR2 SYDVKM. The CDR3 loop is CASSPVGQGTKEQYF. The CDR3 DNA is TGTGCCAGCAGTCCCGTTGGACAGGGCACTAAAGAGCAGTACTTC. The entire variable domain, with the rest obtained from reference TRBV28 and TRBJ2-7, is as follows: DVKVTQSSRYLVKRTGEKVFLECVQDMDHENMFWYRQDPGLGLRLIYFSYDVKMKEKGDIPEGYSVSREKKERFSLILESASTNQTSMYLCASSPVGQGTKEQYFGPGTRLTVT.

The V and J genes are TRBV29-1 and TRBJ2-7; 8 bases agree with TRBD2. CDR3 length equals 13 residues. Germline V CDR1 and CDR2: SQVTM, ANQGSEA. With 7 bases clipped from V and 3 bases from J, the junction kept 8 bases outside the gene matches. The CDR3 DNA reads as TGCAGCGCAGAAAGCGGGAGAGGCTACGAGCAGTACTTC. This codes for CSAESGRGYEQYF.

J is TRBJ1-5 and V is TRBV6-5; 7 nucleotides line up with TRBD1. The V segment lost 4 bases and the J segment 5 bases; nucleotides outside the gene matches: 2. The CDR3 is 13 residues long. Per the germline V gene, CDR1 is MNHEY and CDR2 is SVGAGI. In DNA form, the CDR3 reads TGTGCCAGCAGTTCCGGACAGGATCAGCCCCAGCATTTT. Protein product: CASSSGQDQPQHF.

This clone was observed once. This CDR3 reads CAWSRGSYTGELFF. Here the CDR3 DNA reads TGTGCCTGGAGCCGGGGTTCTTACACCGGGGAGCTGTTTTTT. The chain couples TRBV30 to TRBJ2-2, with D tentatively TRBD2 (5 bases). Germline loops: CDR1 GTSNPN, CDR2 SVGIG (reference sequence). CDR3 length: 14 amino acids. Trimming stripped 3 bases from V and 3 bases from J, with 11 bases between.

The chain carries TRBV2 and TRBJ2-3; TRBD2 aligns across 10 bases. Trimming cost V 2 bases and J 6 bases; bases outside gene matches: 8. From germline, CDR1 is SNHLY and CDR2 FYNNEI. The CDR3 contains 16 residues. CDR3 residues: CASSEQAAGGPDTQYF. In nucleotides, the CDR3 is TGTGCCAGCAGTGAACAGGCAGCGGGAGGGCCGGATACGCAGTATTTT.

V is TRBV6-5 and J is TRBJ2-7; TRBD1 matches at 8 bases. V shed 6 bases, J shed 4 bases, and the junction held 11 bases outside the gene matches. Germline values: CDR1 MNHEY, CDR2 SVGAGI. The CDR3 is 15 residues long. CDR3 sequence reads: CASSQKAGGRYEQYF. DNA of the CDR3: TGTGCCAGCAGCCAAAAGGCAGGGGGCAGGTACGAGCAGTACTTC.

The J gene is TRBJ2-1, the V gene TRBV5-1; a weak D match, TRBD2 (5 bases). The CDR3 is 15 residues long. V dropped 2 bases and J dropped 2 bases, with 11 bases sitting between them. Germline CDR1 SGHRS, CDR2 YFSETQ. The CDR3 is CASSFGKEAYNEQFF. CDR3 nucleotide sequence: TGCGCCAGCAGCTTCGGCAAGGAGGCCTACAATGAGCAGTTCTTC.

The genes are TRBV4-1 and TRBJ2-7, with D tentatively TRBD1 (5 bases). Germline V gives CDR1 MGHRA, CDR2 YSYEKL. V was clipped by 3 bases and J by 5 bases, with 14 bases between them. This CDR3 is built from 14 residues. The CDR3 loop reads CASSQAAQGNEQYF. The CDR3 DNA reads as TGCGCCAGCAGCCAGGCTGCCCAGGGAAACGAGCAGTACTTC.

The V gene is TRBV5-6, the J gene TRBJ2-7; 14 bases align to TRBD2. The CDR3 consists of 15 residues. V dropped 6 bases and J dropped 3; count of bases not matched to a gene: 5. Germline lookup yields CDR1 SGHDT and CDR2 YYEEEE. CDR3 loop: CASNQGLAGDYEQYF. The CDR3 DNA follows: TGTGCCAGCAACCAGGGACTAGCGGGAGACTACGAGCAGTACTTC.

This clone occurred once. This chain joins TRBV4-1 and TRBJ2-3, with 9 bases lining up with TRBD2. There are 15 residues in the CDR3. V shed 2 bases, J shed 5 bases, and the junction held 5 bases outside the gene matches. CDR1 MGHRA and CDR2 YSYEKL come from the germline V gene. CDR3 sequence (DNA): TGCGCCAGCAGCCAAATAGCGGGAGCCGTAGATACGCAGTATTTT. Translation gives CASSQIAGAVDTQYF.

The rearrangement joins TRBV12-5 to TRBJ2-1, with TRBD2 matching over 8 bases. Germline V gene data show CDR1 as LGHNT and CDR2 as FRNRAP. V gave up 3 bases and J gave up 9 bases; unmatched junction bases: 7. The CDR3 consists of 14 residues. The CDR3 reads CASGLGLAPSEQFF. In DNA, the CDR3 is TGTGCTAGTGGTTTAGGACTAGCCCCCAGTGAGCAGTTCTTC.

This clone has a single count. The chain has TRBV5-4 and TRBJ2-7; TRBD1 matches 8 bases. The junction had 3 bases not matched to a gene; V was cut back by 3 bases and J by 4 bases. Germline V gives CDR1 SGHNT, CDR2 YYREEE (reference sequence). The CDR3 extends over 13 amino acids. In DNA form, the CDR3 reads TGTGCCAGCAGCTGGGACAGGCGGTACGAGCAGTACGTC. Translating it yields CASSWDRRYEQYV.

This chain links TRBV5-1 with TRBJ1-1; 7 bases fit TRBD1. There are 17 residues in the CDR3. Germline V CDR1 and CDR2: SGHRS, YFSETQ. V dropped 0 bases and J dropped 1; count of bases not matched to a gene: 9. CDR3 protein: CASSLEGWDSTNTEAFF. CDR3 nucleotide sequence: TGCGCCAGCAGCTTGGAAGGGTGGGACAGCACGAACACTGAAGCTTTCTTT.